This T cell receptor beta chain stems from a study of T-cell memory formation after mild COVID-19. Study-wide points: In pre-infection memory, a portion of responding clones appeared, which suggested that cross-reactive memory joined.

This CDR3 spans 17 amino acids. CDR1 is SGHRS and CDR2 is YFSETQ in the germline V gene. V shed 2 bases, J shed 7 bases, and the junction held 7 bases outside the gene matches. This clonotype showed up just a few times. The antigen is unknown. TCR alpha and TCR beta cDNA libraries carrying sample barcodes and UMIs were produced by 5'RACE using constant-segment primers. TCRdb re-called the 5' RACE reads through MiXCR, storing one row per CDR3 protein. The data contain about 110,000 distinct CDR3 sequences, roughly 19% of them singletons. This TCR came from a man younger than 35 who had mild COVID-19 (a few samples of this study predate the infection). Cell type and time point are not known. V gene TRBV5-1 combines with J gene TRBJ2-1, with TRBD2 matching 15 bases. Specimen: PBMCs or a T cell subset sorted from them (not recorded which). The CDR3: CASSFHGLAGGQNEQFF. For the CDR3, the DNA is TGCGCCAGCAGCTTCCATGGACTAGCGGGGGGGCAAAATGAGCAGTTCTTC.